Sequencing of this T cell receptor (beta chain) was carried out in a study of CD8+ T cells in alopecia areata. Study overall: Treated patients were given oral tofacitinib, which was dosed at 5 to 10 mg twice daily. Tofacitinib ran 6 to 18 months, followed by 6 months off drug.

Extracted RNA was reverse transcribed into cDNA, the sequencing template. Only in-frame clones appear in the TCRdb table, and some are missing; sequencing was by immunoSEQ multiplex PCR. The table includes about 87,000 clones, 70% to 85% detected once. This clone was counted between two and nine times. Treatment described: oral pan-JAK inhibitor, 5-10 mg twice daily. CDR1 is SGDLS and CDR2 is YYNGEE in the germline V gene. V shed 4 bases and J shed 5 bases, with 19 bases lying between them. The CDR3 sequence is 15 residues long. The rearrangement links TRBV9 to TRBJ2-7, with D hard to call. The sample was CD8+ T cells sorted from blood, taken around week 44, from a patient treated with tofacitinib. The receptor's source is a human donor with alopecia areata. CDR3 sequence (DNA): TGTGCCAGCAGCTTCCGTCCCGGGTGGTCCCACGAGCAGTACTTC. Its protein is CASSFRPGWSHEQYF.